The clone carrying this T cell receptor (beta chain) was detected only a few times. Its antigen is as yet unknown. This specimen comes from a study of regulatory T cells in long-lasting Graves disease. Study in general: Graves' patients, diagnosed recently, had received antithyroid drugs under 3 months.

The time point denotes: newly diagnosed GD, antithyroid drugs for less than 3 months. TCR sequences were obtained from RNA taken from PBMCs. Study-wide results and caveats: Newly diagnosed disease favored TRBV20-1 and TRBJ2-1 over persistent disease.

Arm-PCR of CDR3 regions and iRepertoire HTBI primers were the basis on which TCR beta libraries were built. TCRdb reprocessed the multiplex PCR reads via MiXCR and lists one record per CDR3 protein. This table holds around 470,000 distinct CDR3 sequences, 12% to 15% found once. This CDR3 is built from 20 residues. The ends were cut back, 0 bases at V and 0 bases at J, with 22 bases in the middle. CDR1 is SGHNT, CDR2 YYREEE, per germline (reference sequence). This sample was also put to use in a study of T cells in Graves' hyperthyroidism and ophthalmopathy. That study reports: Patients counted as stable if ophthalmopathy did not develop within 18 months. Blood also contained most expanded thyroid clonotypes above 0.001.

This chain links TRBV5-4 with TRBJ1-5, with D possibly matching TRBD1 (5 bases). This specimen consisted of peripheral blood mononuclear cells (PBMCs), obtained at new diagnosis, from a patient treated with antithyroid drugs. The receptor was isolated from a woman aged 45-65 years with Graves disease. CDR3 sequence: CASSLADYKGTRYSNQPQHF. CDR3 bases: TGTGCCAGCAGCTTGGCGGACTACAAGGGGACTCGATATAGCAATCAGCCCCAGCATTTT. Based on the CDR3 plus reference TRBV5-4 and TRBJ1-5, the full variable domain is ETGVTQSPTHLIKTRGQQVTLRCSSQSGHNTVSWYQQALGQGPQFIFQYYREEENGRGNFPPRFSGLQFPNYSSELNVNALELDDSALYLCASSLADYKGTRYSNQPQHFGDGTRLSIL.